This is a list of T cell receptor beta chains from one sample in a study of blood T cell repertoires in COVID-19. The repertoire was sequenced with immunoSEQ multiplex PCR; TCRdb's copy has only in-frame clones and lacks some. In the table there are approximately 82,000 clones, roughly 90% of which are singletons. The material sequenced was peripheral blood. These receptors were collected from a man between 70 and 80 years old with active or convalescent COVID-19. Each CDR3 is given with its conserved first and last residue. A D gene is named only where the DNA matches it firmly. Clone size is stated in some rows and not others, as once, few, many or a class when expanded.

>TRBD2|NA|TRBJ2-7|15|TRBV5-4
CASSGGSGAPYEQYF
TGTGCCAGCAGCGGCGGTAGCGGGGCCCCCTACGAGCAGTACTTC
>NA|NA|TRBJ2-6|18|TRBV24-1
CATSDSTGKYSGANVLTF
TGTGCCACCAGTGATTCGACAGGTAAATACTCTGGGGCCAACGTCCTGACTTTC
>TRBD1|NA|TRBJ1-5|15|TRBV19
CASTVTGEGNQPQHF
TGTGCCAGTACCGTGACAGGGGAGGGCAATCAGCCCCAGCATTTT
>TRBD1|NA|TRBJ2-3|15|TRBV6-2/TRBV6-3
CASSPGQGVTDTQYF
TGTGCCAGCAGTCCGGGACAGGGGGTCACAGATACGCAGTATTTT
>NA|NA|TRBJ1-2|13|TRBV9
CASTETENYGYTF
TGTGCCAGCACCGAGACAGAGAACTATGGCTACACCTTC
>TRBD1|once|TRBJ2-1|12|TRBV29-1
CSVEGQGYEQFF
TGCAGCGTTGAGGGACAGGGCTATGAGCAGTTCTTC
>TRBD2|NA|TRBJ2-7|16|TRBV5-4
CASSIRTSGSPHEQYF
TGTGCCAGCAGCATCCGGACTAGCGGGAGCCCCCACGAGCAGTACTTC
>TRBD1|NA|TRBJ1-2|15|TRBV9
CASSVGRTGGYGYTF
TGTGCCAGCAGCGTAGGGAGGACAGGGGGCTATGGCTACACCTTC
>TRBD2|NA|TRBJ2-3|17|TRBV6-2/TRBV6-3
CASSYSRTSGSVNTQYF
TGTGCCAGCAGTTACTCCCGGACTAGCGGGAGCGTAAATACGCAGTATTTT
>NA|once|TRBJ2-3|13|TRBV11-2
CASSATRGDTQYF
TGTGCCAGCAGCGCTACTAGGGGGGATACGCAGTATTTT
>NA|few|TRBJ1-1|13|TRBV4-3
CASSQDRNTEAFF
TGCGCCAGCAGCCAAGACAGGAACACTGAAGCTTTCTTT
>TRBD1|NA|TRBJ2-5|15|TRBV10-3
CAISLQGALGETQYF
TGTGCCATCAGCCTACAGGGGGCATTGGGGGAGACCCAGTACTTC
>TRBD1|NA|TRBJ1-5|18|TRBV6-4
CASSDAGGWVYSNQPQHF
TGTGCCAGCAGTGACGCAGGGGGCTGGGTTTATAGCAATCAGCCCCAGCATTTT
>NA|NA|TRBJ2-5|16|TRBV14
CASSPSTGTASETQYF
TGTGCCAGCAGCCCATCTACAGGGACCGCCAGCGAGACCCAGTACTTC
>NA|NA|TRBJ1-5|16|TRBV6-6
CASSYSWGLSNQPQHF
TGTGCCAGCAGTTACTCGTGGGGGCTGAGCAATCAGCCCCAGCATTTT
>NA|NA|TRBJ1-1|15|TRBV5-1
CASSREGYMNTEAFF
TGCGCCAGCAGCCGGGAGGGATACATGAACACTGAAGCTTTCTTT
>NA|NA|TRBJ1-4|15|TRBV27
CASSLSNRANEKLFF
TGTGCCAGCAGTTTATCGAACAGGGCTAATGAAAAACTGTTTTTT
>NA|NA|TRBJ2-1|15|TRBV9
CASSPSRLSINEQFF
TGTGCCAGCAGCCCTAGTAGGTTAAGTATCAATGAGCAGTTCTTC
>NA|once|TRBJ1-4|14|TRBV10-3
CAISPGQANEKLFF
TGTGCCATCAGTCCGGGACAAGCTAATGAAAAACTGTTTTTT
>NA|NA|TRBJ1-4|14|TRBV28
CASSLRLGAAELFF
TGTGCCAGCAGTTTAAGGTTGGGGGCTGCAGAACTGTTTTTT
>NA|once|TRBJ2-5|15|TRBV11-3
CASSLGVAGLGTQYF
TGTGCCAGCAGCTTGGGAGTGGCGGGGCTAGGGACCCAGTACTTC
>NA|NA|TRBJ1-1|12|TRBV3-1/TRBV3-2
CASSLRGGEAFF
TGTGCCAGCAGCCTTAGGGGGGGAGAAGCTTTCTTT
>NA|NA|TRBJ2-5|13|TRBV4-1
CASSQAGTETQYF
TGCGCCAGCAGCCAGGCGGGGACAGAGACCCAGTACTTC
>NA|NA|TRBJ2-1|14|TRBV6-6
CASSYFPRDNEQFF
TGTGCCAGCAGTTACTTCCCCAGGGACAATGAGCAGTTCTTC
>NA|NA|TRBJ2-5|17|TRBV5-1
CASSLGVGQGLRETQYF
TGCGCCAGCAGCTTGGGGGTGGGGCAGGGGCTACGAGAGACCCAGTACTTC
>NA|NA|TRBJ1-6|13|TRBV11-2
CASSLGGRAPLHF
TGTGCCAGCAGCTTAGGGGGCCGAGCACCCCTCCACTTT
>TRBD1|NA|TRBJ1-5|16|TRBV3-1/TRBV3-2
CASSQAGTGGTQPQHF
TGTGCCAGCAGCCAGGCCGGGACAGGGGGCACTCAGCCCCAGCATTTT
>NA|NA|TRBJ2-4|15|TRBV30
CAWREKVLAKNIQYF
TGTGCCTGGAGAGAGAAAGTTCTAGCCAAAAACATTCAGTACTTC
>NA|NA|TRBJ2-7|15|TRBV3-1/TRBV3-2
CASSLPGNARDEQYF
TGTGCCAGCAGCCTCCCGGGTAACGCCAGGGACGAGCAGTACTTC
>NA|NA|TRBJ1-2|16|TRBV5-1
CASSLKTGMGSYGYTF
TGCGCCAGCAGCCTAAAAACAGGGATGGGCTCCTATGGCTACACCTTC
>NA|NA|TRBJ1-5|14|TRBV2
CASSSGLSSEPQHF
TGTGCCAGCAGTTCGGGACTCAGCTCGGAGCCCCAGCATTTT
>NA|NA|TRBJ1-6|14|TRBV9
CASSAGQHNSPLHF
TGTGCCAGCAGCGCCGGACAGCATAATTCACCCCTCCACTTT
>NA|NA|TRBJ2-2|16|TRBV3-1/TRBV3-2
CASSQEGQGNTGELFF
TGTGCCAGCAGCCAAGAAGGGCAGGGCAACACCGGGGAGCTGTTTTTT
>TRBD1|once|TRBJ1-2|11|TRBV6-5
CASRSTGGHTF
TGTGCCAGCAGGTCGACAGGGGGTCACACCTTC
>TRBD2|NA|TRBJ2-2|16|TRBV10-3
CAISPSSGRNTGELFF
TGTGCCATCAGTCCGTCTAGCGGGAGGAACACCGGGGAGCTGTTTTTT
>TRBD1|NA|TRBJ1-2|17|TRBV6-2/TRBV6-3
CASSYSDRGPSNYGYTF
TGTGCCAGCAGTTACTCCGACAGGGGGCCCTCTAACTATGGCTACACCTTC
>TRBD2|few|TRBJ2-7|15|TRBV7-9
CASSKRTSGSYEQYF
TGTGCCAGCAGCAAAAGGACTAGCGGTTCCTACGAGCAGTACTTC
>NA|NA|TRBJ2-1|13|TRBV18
CASSPSSYNEQFF
TGTGCCAGCTCACCCAGCTCCTACAATGAGCAGTTCTTC
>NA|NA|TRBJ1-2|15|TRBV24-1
CATSDSGTRNYGYTF
TGTGCCACCAGTGATTCCGGGACACGAAACTATGGCTACACCTTC
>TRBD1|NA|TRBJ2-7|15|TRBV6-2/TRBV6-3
CASSWTGTGGHEQYF
TGTGCCAGCAGCTGGACCGGGACAGGGGGCCACGAGCAGTACTTC
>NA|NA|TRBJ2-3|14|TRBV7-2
CASVRGGGTDTQYF
TGTGCCAGCGTCCGCGGAGGGGGCACAGATACGCAGTATTTT
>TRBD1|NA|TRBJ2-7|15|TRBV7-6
CASSPRDRDPYEQYF
TGTGCCAGCAGCCCCCGGGACAGGGACCCCTACGAGCAGTACTTC